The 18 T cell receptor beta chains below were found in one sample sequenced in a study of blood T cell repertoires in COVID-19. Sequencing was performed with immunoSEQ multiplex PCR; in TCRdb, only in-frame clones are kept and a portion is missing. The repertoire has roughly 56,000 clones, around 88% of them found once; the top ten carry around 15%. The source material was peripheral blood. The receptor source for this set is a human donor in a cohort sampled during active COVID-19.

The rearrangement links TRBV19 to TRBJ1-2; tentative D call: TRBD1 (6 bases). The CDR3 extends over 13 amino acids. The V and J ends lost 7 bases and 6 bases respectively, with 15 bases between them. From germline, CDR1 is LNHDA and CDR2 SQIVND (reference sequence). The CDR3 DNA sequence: TGTGCCAGTAACCGGCAGGGGCGAAATGGCTACACCTTC. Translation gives CASNRQGRNGYTF.

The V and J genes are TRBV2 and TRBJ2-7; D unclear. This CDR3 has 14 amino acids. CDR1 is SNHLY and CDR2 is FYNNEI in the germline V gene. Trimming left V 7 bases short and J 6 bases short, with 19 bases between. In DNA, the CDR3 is TGTGCCAGCAAGGTTGGCTCCACAACGGGCGAGCAGTACTTC. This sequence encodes CASKVGSTTGEQYF.

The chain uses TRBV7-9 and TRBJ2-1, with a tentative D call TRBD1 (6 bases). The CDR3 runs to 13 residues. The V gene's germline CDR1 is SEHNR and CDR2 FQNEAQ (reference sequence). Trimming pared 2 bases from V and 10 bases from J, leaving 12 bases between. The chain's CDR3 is CASSLNIDREQFF. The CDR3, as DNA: TGTGCCAGCAGCTTAAACATAGACAGGGAGCAGTTCTTC. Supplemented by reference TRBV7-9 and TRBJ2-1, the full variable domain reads DTGVSQNPRHKITKRGQNVTFRCDPISEHNRLYWYRQTLGQGPEFLTYFQNEAQLEKSRLLSDRFSAERPKGSFSTLEIQRTEQGDSAMYLCASSLNIDREQFFGPGTRLTVL.

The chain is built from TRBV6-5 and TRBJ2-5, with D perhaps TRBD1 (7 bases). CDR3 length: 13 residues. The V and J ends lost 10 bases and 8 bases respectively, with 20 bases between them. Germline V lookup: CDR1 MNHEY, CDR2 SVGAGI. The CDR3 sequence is CATKKTGRDTQYF. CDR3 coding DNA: TGTGCCACAAAGAAGACAGGGCGGGATACCCAGTACTTC.

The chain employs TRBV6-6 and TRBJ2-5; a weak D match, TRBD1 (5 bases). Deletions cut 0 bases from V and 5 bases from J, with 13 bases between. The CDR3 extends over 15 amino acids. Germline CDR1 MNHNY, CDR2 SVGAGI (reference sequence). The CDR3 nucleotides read TGTGCCAGCAGTTACTCGAACCCAGGGTGGGAGACCCAGTACTTC. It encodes CASSYSNPGWETQYF.

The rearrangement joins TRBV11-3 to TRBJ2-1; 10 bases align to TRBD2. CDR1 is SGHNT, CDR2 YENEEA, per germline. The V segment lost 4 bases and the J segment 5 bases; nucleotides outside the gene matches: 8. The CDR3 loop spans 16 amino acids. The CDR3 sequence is CASSSDGAGGDNEQFF. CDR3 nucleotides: TGTGCCAGCAGCTCTGACGGAGCGGGAGGGGACAATGAGCAGTTCTTC.

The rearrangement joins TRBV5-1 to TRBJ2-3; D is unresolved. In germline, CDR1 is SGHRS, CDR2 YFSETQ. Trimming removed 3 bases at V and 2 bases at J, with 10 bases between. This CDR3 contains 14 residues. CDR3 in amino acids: CASSSPSLTDTQYF. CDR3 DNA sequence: TGCGCCAGCAGCTCCCCGTCCCTCACAGATACGCAGTATTTT.

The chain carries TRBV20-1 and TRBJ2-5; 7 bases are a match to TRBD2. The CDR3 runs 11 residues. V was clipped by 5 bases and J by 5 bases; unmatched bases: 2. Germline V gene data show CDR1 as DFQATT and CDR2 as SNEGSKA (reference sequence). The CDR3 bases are TGCAGTGCTGACGGGAGGGAGACCCAGTACTTC. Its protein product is CSADGRETQYF.

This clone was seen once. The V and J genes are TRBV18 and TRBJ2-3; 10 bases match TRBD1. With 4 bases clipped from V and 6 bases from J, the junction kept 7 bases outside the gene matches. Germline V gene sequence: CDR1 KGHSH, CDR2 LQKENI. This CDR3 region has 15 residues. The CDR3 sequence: CASSQGQGSVDTQYF. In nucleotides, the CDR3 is TGTGCCAGCTCACAGGGACAGGGGAGCGTGGATACGCAGTATTTT.

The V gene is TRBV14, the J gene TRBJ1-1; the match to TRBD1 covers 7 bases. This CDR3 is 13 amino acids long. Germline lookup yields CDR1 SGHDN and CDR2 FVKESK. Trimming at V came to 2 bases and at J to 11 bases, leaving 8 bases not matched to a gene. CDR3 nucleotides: TGTGCCAGCAGCCAATACGGGTCAGGGGGTGCTTTCTTT. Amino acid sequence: CASSQYGSGGAFF.

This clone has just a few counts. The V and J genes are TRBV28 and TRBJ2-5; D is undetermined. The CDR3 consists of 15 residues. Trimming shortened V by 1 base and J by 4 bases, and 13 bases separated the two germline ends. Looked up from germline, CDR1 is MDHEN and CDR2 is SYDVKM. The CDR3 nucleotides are TGTGCCAGCAGTTTATACCCTACCCCGAGAGAGACCCAGTACTTC. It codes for CASSLYPTPRETQYF.

The CDR3 is CASSSTVYEQYF. The CDR3 DNA reads TGTGCCAGCAGTTCGACAGTCTACGAGCAGTACTTC. The rearrangement uses TRBV6-6 and TRBJ2-7, with D possibly matching TRBD1 (5 bases). The V end lost 4 bases, the J end lost 3 bases, and 7 bases lay between the germline ends. The CDR3 contains 12 residues. Germline-derived CDR1 and CDR2 are MNHNY and SVGAGI (reference sequence).

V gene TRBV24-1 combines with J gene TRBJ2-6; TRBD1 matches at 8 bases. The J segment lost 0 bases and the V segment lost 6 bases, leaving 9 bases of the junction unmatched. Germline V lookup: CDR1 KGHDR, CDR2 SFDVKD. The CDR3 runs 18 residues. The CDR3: CATSRGTGRISGANVLTF. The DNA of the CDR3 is TGTGCCACCAGTAGGGGGACAGGACGAATCTCTGGGGCCAACGTCCTGACTTTC.

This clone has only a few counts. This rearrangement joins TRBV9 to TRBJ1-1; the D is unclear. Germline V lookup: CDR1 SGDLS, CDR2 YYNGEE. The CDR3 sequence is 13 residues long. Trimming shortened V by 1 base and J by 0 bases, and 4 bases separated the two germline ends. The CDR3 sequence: CASSVQVNTEAFF. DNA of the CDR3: TGTGCCAGCAGCGTACAGGTGAACACTGAAGCTTTCTTT.

This CDR3 reads CASSSGLASTYEQYF. The CDR3 DNA reads TGCGCCAGCAGCTCGGGACTAGCTTCGACCTACGAGCAGTACTTC. The chain is built from TRBV5-1 and TRBJ2-7; 9 bases are shared with TRBD2. The V segment lost 3 bases and the J segment 2 bases; nucleotides outside the gene matches: 6. From germline, CDR1 is SGHRS and CDR2 YFSETQ. The CDR3 totals 15 residues.

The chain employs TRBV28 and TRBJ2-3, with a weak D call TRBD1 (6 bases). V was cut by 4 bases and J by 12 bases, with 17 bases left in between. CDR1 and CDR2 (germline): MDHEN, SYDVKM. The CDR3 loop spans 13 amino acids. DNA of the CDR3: TGTGCCAGCAGTTCGATGTTAAGGGGGACACAGTATTTT. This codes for CASSSMLRGTQYF.

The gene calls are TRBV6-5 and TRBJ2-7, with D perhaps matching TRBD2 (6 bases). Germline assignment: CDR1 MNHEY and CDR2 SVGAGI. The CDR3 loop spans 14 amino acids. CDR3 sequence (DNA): TGTTCCCTCCGGGTGCGGGGATTAACTTACGAGCAGTACTTC. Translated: CSLRVRGLTYEQYF.

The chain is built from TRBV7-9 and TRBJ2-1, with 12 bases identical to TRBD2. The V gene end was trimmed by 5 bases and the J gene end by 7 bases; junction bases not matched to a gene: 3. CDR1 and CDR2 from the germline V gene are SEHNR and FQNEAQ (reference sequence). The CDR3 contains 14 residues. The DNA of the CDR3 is TGTGCCAGCAGCCCTAGCGGGAGGGCAAATGAGCAGTTCTTC. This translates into CASSPSGRANEQFF.